The T cell receptor (beta chain) described here comes from a study of technical replicates of blood from a handful of donors (dated by TCRdb to about 2017). A single count supports this clone. What antigen it recognizes has not been identified. The sample holds no much larger clone one base away, and base qualities are not on file. The CDR3 sequence holds 14 residues, the cysteine and phenylalanine included. Only the CDR3 part of the read is kept: 42 bases, read in frame from the first base. CDR1 and CDR2 were assigned from the germline V gene (reference sequence) as LNHNV and YYDKDF. V is cut by 0 bases and J by 5 bases, and the space between the germline ends is 11 bases. Receptor libraries were prepared by the immunoSEQ multiplex PCR assay. The source is immuneACCESS, and TCRdb retained only in-frame sequences with V and J called. Part of the clones is not carried over; for the studies checked, unresolved V genes explain less than half of this, and the remainder is unexplained. Within this sample are about 76,000 clones, with approximately 83% of them counted one time only. Approximately 5% of the sample is in the top ten clones.

The sequenced sample was PBMCs. The origin of this receptor is a human donor in good health. Some clones in this sample may be carry-over from other donors' samples. This chain joins TRBV15 to TRBJ2-7; the D segment cannot be called with confidence. The nucleotides read TGTGCCACCAGCAGAGATTTCACGGTCGACGAGCAGTACTTC. Its protein is CATSRDFTVDEQYF.